This entry lists 12 T cell receptor beta chains sequenced from one sample in a study of T cell responses to AZD1222 COVID-19 vaccine. Sequencing was performed with immunoSEQ multiplex PCR; in TCRdb, only in-frame clones are kept and a portion is missing. The data hold roughly 120,000 clones, with around nine tenths observed a single time. The material sequenced was peripheral blood, taken 28 days after the second AZD1222 dose. Receptor source: an adult who received the AZD1222 COVID-19 vaccine.

CDR3 sequence: CASSLVGANYGYTF. In DNA form, the CDR3 reads TGTGCCAGCAGCTTAGTAGGTGCCAACTATGGCTACACCTTC. The chain links TRBV7-9 to TRBJ1-2; D unresolved. Germline-derived CDR1 and CDR2 are SEHNR and FQNEAQ (reference sequence). Between the trimmed V and J ends, which lost 1 base and 2 bases, there was a span of 8 bases. CDR3 length equals 14 residues.

The J gene is TRBJ2-7, the V gene TRBV6-5; a possible D gene is TRBD1 (6 bases). Trimming left V 4 bases short and J 9 bases short, with 16 bases between. The CDR3 is 13 amino acids. Germline CDR1 is MNHEY and CDR2 is SVGAGI. The CDR3: CASSSGSPRGQYF. In nucleotides, the CDR3 is TGTGCCAGCAGTTCCGGATCCCCCAGGGGGCAGTACTTC.

The chain joins TRBV7-2 to TRBJ1-2; tentative D call: TRBD1 (6 bases). The V end was cut by 7 bases, the J end by 2 bases, with 11 bases between. The CDR3 spans 13 residues. Per germline, CDR1 SGHTA and CDR2 FQGNSA. The CDR3 DNA reads TGTGCCAGCACCCAGGGGCTCAACTATGGCTACACCTTC. Amino acids: CASTQGLNYGYTF.

CDR3 amino acids: CASSHTGSGAGDQPQHF. CDR3 sequence (DNA): TGTGCCAGCAGCCATACTGGTTCAGGGGCAGGGGATCAGCCCCAGCATTTT. This chain connects TRBV14 to TRBJ1-5; the D gene is possibly TRBD1 (6 bases). Trimming shortened V by 3 bases and J by 5 bases, and 20 bases separated the two germline ends. The V gene's germline CDR1 is SGHDN and CDR2 FVKESK. This CDR3 contains 17 residues. Filled out from reference TRBV14 and TRBJ1-5, the complete variable domain reads EAGVTQFPSHSVIEKGQTVTLRCDPISGHDNLYWYRRVMGKEIKFLLHFVKESKQDESGMPNNRFLAERTGGTYSTLKVQPAELEDSGVYFCASSHTGSGAGDQPQHFGDGTRLSIL.

The chain joins TRBV25-1 to TRBJ2-7, with D maybe TRBD1 (5 bases). The V and J ends lost 2 bases and 3 bases respectively, with 20 bases between them. CDR1 MGHDK and CDR2 SYGVNS come from the germline V gene. The CDR3 totals 17 residues. In DNA, the CDR3 is TGTGCCAGCAGTGAAGAACTCCAGGCAGGGCCAAGCTACGAGCAGTACTTC. This translates into CASSEELQAGPSYEQYF.

The V and J genes are TRBV20-1 and TRBJ2-5; no firm D call. From germline, CDR1 is DFQATT and CDR2 SNEGSKA (reference sequence). This CDR3 comprises 13 residues. V was pared by 3 bases and J by 3 bases, with 11 bases between. This CDR3 is CSASLAEEETQYF. In nucleotides, the CDR3 is TGCAGTGCTAGTCTTGCCGAGGAAGAGACCCAGTACTTC.

The gene calls are TRBV9 and TRBJ1-6; D unclear. The CDR3 runs 17 residues. The germline V gene has CDR1 SGDLS and CDR2 YYNGEE. Between the trimmed V and J ends, which lost 0 bases and 0 bases, there was a span of 10 bases. The CDR3 DNA sequence: TGTGCCAGCAGCGTAGCTCAGGACCCCTCCTATAATTCACCCCTCCACTTT. Its translation: CASSVAQDPSYNSPLHF. The whole variable domain, filled in from reference TRBV9 and TRBJ1-6, reads DSGVTQTPKHLITATGQRVTLRCSPRSGDLSVYWYQQSLDQGLQFLIQYYNGEERAKGNILERFSAQQFPDLHSELNLSSLELGDSALYFCASSVAQDPSYNSPLHFGNGTRLTVT.

The genes are TRBV11-1 and TRBJ1-2; D is undetermined. The CDR3 contains 14 residues. V was shortened by 1 base and J by 2 bases, with 8 bases between the two germline ends. Germline CDR1 and CDR2: SGHAT and FQDESV (reference sequence). The CDR3 bases are TGTGCCAGCAGCTTAGTGGGCAGAAACTATGGCTACACCTTC. Translating gives CASSLVGRNYGYTF.

This chain joins TRBV2 and TRBJ1-5; D is ambiguous. Germline assignment: CDR1 SNHLY and CDR2 FYNNEI. Trimming pared 4 bases from V and 1 base from J, leaving 14 bases between. The CDR3 length is 16 residues. The CDR3 reads CASSGSGLWSNQPQHF. The CDR3 DNA reads as TGTGCCAGCAGTGGCTCCGGGTTATGGAGCAATCAGCCCCAGCATTTT.

This sequence joins TRBV5-1 and TRBJ2-3; 9 nucleotides align to TRBD2. V trimming: 6 bases; J trimming: 1 base; junction bases outside the gene matches: 6. Germline values: CDR1 SGHRS, CDR2 YFSETQ. This CDR3 region has 15 residues. The CDR3 coding sequence is TGCGCCAGCATCGAGGCTAGCGGGGGCACAGATACGCAGTATTTT. Translation gives CASIEASGGTDTQYF.

The sample holds one count of this clone. The V gene is TRBV6-4, the J gene TRBJ1-1; D gene ambiguous. V lost 7 bases to trimming and J lost 1 base, with 13 bases between them. The CDR3 is 14 amino acids. Germline V gene sequence: CDR1 MRHNA, CDR2 SNTAGT. CDR3 in DNA: TGTGCCAGCACCTGGCCCGCCGGGAACACTGAAGCTTTCTTT. This encodes CASTWPAGNTEAFF.

The V gene is TRBV20-1, the J gene TRBJ1-5; D remains ambiguous. The V end was cut by 2 bases, the J end by 7 bases, with 6 bases between. CDR1 and CDR2 from the germline V gene are DFQATT and SNEGSKA (reference sequence). This CDR3 has 11 residues. The CDR3 reads CSARPGQPQHF. In nucleotides, the CDR3 is TGCAGTGCTAGACCTGGACAGCCCCAGCATTTT.